This T cell receptor (beta chain) was sequenced in a study of blood T cell repertoires in COVID-19. The method was immunoSEQ multiplex PCR; TCRdb's version includes in-frame clones alone and lacks a portion of them. The table has over 80,000 clones, approximately 90% seen once. J lost 5 bases, V lost 5 bases, and 5 bases had no gene match. This CDR3 is built from 13 residues. Germline lookup yields CDR1 SGHTA and CDR2 FQGNSA. This TCR came from a man aged 55 to 70 with acute or convalescent COVID-19. Sequencing was carried out using peripheral blood. The rearrangement joins TRBV7-2 to TRBJ1-2; 7 bases line up with TRBD1. CDR3: CASSTTGIYGYTF. The CDR3 DNA reads TGTGCCAGCAGCACGACAGGGATTTATGGCTACACCTTC.